The next 13 T cell receptor beta chains were all read from a single sample in a study of T-cell reconstitution after alpha-beta-depleted transplantation in children. Unique molecular identifiers were built into the TCRbeta library. From the PCR reads, TCRdb called clonotypes with MiXCR, one entry per CDR3 protein. Found here are 800,000 to 1,000,000 distinct CDR3 sequences, about 31% of them singletons; the top ten hold roughly 30%. The specimen comprised PBMCs, mostly from graft donor cells, sampled 360 days after TCRalphabeta/CD19-depleted stem cell transplant. These receptors originate from a boy under two years old who had a stem cell transplant for SCID, so the T cells may come from the graft donor.

V is TRBV5-1 and J is TRBJ2-5; 8 bases align to TRBD2. The trim removed 0 bases at V and 4 bases at J, leaving 2 bases unmatched. There are 14 residues in the CDR3. Looked up from germline, CDR1 is SGHRS and CDR2 is YFSETQ. The CDR3 is CASSLAGGIETQYF. The CDR3 coding sequence is TGCGCCAGCAGCTTGGCGGGGGGGATAGAGACCCAGTACTTC. Drawing the rest from reference TRBV5-1 and TRBJ2-5, the complete variable domain is KAGVTQTPRYLIKTRGQQVTLSCSPISGHRSVSWYQQTPGQGLQFLFEYFSETQRNKGNFPGRFSGRQFSNSRSEMNVSTLELGDSALYLCASSLAGGIETQYFGPGTRLLVL.

A few counts support this clonotype. The gene calls are TRBV5-1 and TRBJ1-1, with D maybe TRBD1 (6 bases). The germline V gene encodes CDR1 SGHRS and CDR2 YFSETQ. V lost 2 bases to trimming and J lost 3 bases, with 14 bases between them. The CDR3 length is 15 residues. The DNA of the CDR3 is TGCGCCAGCAGCTTTTTCACAGGGATCGACACTGAAGCTTTCTTT. Translating gives CASSFFTGIDTEAFF.

This chain joins TRBV5-6 and TRBJ2-6; 7 bases align to TRBD1. The CDR3 is 17 residues long. Germline V gene lookup returns CDR1 SGHDT and CDR2 YYEEEE. Trimming removed 4 bases from V and 3 bases from J; junction bases left unmatched: 10. The CDR3 DNA follows: TGTGCCAGCAGCAGGGACAGCCGAATTCTTGGGGCCAACGTCCTGACTTTC. This encodes CASSRDSRILGANVLTF.

The rearrangement joins TRBV4-1 to TRBJ2-6; D call uncertain. This CDR3 has 17 residues. Trimming removed 2 bases at V and 0 bases at J, with 11 bases between. The germline V gene has CDR1 MGHRA and CDR2 YSYEKL. The CDR3 DNA follows: TGCGCCAGCAGCCAAAGTGCTGGCAGCTCTGGGGCCAACGTCCTGACTTTC. Translated: CASSQSAGSSGANVLTF.

V gene TRBV4-2 combines with J gene TRBJ2-2; D is tentatively TRBD1 or TRBD2 (5 bases each). The germline V gene encodes CDR1 LGHNA and CDR2 YNFKEQ. With 5 bases removed from V and 0 bases from J, the gap between germline ends came to 19 bases. The CDR3 covers 18 residues. The DNA for the CDR3 is TGTGCCAGCAGCTCAAGGTCCATGGGGGTATCGAACACCGGGGAGCTGTTTTTT. It encodes CASSSRSMGVSNTGELFF.

In its sample, this clonotype was seen once. The genes are TRBV7-9 and TRBJ2-5; no definite D call. CDR3 length: 12 amino acids. Germline CDR1 reads SEHNR; CDR2 reads FQNEAQ (reference sequence). Between the trimmed V and J ends, which lost 7 bases and 4 bases, there was a span of 10 bases. Here the CDR3 DNA reads TGTGCCAGCACCCTGGGTCGAGAGACCCAGTACTTC. Residues: CASTLGRETQYF. Looking up the rest from reference TRBV7-9 and TRBJ2-5 gives the full variable domain: DTGVSQNPRHKITKRGQNVTFRCDPISEHNRLYWYRQTLGQGPEFLTYFQNEAQLEKSRLLSDRFSAERPKGSFSTLEIQRTEQGDSAMYLCASTLGRETQYFGPGTRLLVL.

V and J are TRBV4-1 and TRBJ2-1, with 11 bases matching TRBD2. V lost 1 base, J lost 10 bases, and 6 bases stayed unmatched. Germline CDR1 MGHRA, CDR2 YSYEKL. The CDR3 extends over 15 amino acids. The CDR3, as DNA: TGCGCCAGCAGCCAAGGGGTAGCGGGGGGGAAGGAGCAGTTCTTC. This codes for CASSQGVAGGKEQFF.

This sequence joins TRBV10-3 and TRBJ1-1; D perhaps matches TRBD1 (6 bases). The CDR3 has 14 residues. Between the trimmed V and J ends, which lost 6 bases and 3 bases, there was a span of 14 bases. In germline, CDR1 is ENHRY, CDR2 SYGVKD. This CDR3 reads CAIRARGADTEAFF. The CDR3 DNA follows: TGTGCCATCAGGGCGCGGGGGGCGGACACTGAAGCTTTCTTT.

CDR3 region: CASGPISGNTIYF. CDR3 bases: TGTGCCAGTGGACCAATCTCTGGAAACACCATATATTTT. This sequence joins TRBV3-1 and TRBJ1-3; no reliable D call. The CDR3 contains 13 residues. The germline V and J ends were trimmed by 9 bases and 0 bases, with 9 bases remaining between them. Germline CDR1 is LGHDT and CDR2 is YNNKEL (reference sequence).

V and J are TRBV29-1 and TRBJ2-2; tentatively, D is TRBD1 (5 bases). The V end was cut by 5 bases, the J end by 0 bases, with 10 bases between. Germline V gene lookup returns CDR1 SQVTM and CDR2 ANQGSEA. This CDR3 is built from 14 residues. CDR3 DNA sequence: TGCAGCGTTCAAACCAGGGCGAACACCGGGGAGCTGTTTTTT. It codes for CSVQTRANTGELFF.

In its sample, this clonotype was seen a few times. The chain uses TRBV5-5 and TRBJ1-3; TRBD1 might be the D (5 bases). This CDR3 region has 15 residues. Trimming pared 4 bases from V and 0 bases from J, leaving 11 bases between. Looked up from germline, CDR1 is SGHKS and CDR2 is YYEKEE (reference sequence). The CDR3, as DNA: TGTGCCAGCAGCGGAGGGGCCGCCTCTGGAAACACCATATATTTT. Residues: CASSGGAASGNTIYF.

This clonotype was counted between two and nine times. The rearrangement joins TRBV5-1 to TRBJ2-7, with 7 bases identical to TRBD2. With V trimmed by 7 bases and J by 2 bases, 9 bases remained unmatched. Germline loops: CDR1 SGHRS, CDR2 YFSETQ. The CDR3 is made up of 14 amino acids. Here the CDR3 reads CASRRERGAYEQYF. CDR3 DNA sequence: TGCGCCAGCCGACGAGAGCGGGGCGCCTACGAGCAGTACTTC.

This sequence joins TRBV6-5 and TRBJ1-1, with D possibly matching TRBD1 (6 bases). The CDR3 has 16 residues. Trimming took off 5 bases at V and 5 bases at J, with 21 bases between the two ends. Germline CDR1 is MNHEY and CDR2 is SVGAGI. For the CDR3, the DNA is TGTGCCAGCAGTCACTTTGGCCCCAGAGGGGGTACTGAAGCTTTCTTT. Its protein product is CASSHFGPRGGTEAFF.